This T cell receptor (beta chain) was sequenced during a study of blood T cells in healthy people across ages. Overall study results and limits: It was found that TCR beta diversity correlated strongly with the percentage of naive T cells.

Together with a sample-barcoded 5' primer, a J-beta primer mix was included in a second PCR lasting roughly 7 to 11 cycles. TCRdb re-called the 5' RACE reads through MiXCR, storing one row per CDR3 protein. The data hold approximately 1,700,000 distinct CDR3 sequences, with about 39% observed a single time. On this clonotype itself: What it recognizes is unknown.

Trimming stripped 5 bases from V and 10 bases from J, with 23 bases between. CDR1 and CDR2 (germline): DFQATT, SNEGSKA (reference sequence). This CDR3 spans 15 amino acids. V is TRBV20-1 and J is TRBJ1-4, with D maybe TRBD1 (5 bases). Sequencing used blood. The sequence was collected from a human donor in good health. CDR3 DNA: TGCAGTGCTCCTCACGCAGGGAGGGGATCTGGAAAACTGTTTTTT. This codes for CSAPHAGRGSGKLFF.